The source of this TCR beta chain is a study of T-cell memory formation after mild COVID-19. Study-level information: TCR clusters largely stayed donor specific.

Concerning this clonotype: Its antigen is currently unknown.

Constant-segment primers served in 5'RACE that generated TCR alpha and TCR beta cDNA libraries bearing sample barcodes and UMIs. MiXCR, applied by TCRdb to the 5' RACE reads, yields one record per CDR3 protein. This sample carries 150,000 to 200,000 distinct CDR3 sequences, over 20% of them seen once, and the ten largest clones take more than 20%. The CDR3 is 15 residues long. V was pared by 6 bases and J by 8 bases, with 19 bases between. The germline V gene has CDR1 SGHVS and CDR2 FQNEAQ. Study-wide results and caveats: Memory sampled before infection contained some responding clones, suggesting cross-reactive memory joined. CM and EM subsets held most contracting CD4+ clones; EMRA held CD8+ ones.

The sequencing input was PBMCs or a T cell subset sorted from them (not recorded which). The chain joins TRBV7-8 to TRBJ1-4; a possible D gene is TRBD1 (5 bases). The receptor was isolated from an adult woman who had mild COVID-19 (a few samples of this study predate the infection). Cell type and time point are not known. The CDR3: CASSFGQGLGEKLFF. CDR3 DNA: TGTGCCAGCAGTTTCGGTCAGGGTTTGGGAGAAAAACTGTTTTTT.